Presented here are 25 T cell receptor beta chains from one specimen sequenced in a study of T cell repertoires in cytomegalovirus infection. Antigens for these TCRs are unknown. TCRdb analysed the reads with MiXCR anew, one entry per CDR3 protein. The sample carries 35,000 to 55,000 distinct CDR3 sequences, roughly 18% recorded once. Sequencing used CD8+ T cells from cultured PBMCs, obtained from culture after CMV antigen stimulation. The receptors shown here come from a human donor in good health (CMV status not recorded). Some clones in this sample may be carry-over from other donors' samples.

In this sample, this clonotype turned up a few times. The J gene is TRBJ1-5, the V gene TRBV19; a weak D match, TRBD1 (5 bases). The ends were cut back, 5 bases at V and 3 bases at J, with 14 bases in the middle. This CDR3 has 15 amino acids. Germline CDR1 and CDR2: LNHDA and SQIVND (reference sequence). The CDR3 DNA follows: TGTGCCAGTAGTCGCGACTCGGGGACCAATCAGCCCCAGCATTTT. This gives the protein CASSRDSGTNQPQHF.

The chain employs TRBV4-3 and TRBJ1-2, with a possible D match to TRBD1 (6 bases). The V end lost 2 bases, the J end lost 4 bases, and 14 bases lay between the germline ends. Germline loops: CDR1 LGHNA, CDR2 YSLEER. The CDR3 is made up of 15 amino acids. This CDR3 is CASSQTLTGVYGYTF. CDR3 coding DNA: TGCGCCAGCAGCCAAACTCTGACAGGCGTCTATGGCTACACCTTC.

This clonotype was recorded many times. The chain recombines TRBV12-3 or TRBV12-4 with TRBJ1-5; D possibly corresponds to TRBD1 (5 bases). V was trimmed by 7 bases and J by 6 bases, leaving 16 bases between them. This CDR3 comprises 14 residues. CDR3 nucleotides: TGTGCCAGCACCCTGGGGCAGGCGGGTCAGCCCCAGCATTTT. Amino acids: CASTLGQAGQPQHF.

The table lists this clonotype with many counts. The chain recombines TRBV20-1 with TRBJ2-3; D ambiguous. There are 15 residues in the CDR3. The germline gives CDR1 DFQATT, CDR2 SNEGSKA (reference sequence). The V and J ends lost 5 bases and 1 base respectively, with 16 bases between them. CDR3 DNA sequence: TGCAGTGCTCCGGATGCGGAGACGCGCACAGATACGCAGTATTTT. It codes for CSAPDAETRTDTQYF.

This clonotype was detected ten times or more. The CDR3 DNA sequence: TGTGCCAGCAGCCCCGGGATCTCCTACAATGAGCAGTTCTTC. This codes for CASSPGISYNEQFF. The chain joins TRBV7-8 to TRBJ2-1; a possible D gene is TRBD2 (5 bases). CDR1 is SGHVS, CDR2 FQNEAQ, per germline. V was shortened by 5 bases and J by 0 bases, with 8 bases between the two germline ends. This CDR3 has 14 amino acids.

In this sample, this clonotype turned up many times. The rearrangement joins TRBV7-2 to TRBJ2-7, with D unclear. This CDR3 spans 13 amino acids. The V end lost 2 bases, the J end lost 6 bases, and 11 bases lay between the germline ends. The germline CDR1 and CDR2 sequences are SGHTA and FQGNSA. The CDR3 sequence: CASSLPGFPEQYF. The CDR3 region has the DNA TGTGCCAGCAGCTTACCCGGATTCCCCGAGCAGTACTTC.

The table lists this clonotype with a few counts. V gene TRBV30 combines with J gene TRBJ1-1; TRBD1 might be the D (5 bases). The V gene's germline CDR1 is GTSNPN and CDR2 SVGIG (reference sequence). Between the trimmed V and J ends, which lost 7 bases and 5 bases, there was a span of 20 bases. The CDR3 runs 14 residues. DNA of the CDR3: TGTGCCTCAATGGGGCAGTGGGGTTGGACTGAAGCTTTCTTT. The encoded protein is CASMGQWGWTEAFF.

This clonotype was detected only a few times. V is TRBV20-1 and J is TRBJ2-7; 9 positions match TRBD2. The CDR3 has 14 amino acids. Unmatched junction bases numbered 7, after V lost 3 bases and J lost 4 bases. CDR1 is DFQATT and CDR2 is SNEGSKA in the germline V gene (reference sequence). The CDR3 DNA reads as TGCAGTGCTAGCTTGTCTAGCGGGAATTACGAGCAGTACTTC. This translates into CSASLSSGNYEQYF.

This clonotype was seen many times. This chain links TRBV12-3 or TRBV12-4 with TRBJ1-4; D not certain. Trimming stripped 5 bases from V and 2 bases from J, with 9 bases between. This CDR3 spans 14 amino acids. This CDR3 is CASSARATNEKLFF. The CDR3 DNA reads TGTGCCAGCAGTGCCCGGGCGACTAATGAAAAACTGTTTTTT.

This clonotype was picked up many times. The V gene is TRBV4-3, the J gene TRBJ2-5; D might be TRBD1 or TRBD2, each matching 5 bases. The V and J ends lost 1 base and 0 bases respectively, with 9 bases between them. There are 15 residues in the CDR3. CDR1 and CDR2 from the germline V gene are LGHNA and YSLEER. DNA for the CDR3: TGCGCCAGCAGCCAAGGATTGGGGGACCAAGAGACCCAGTACTTC. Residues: CASSQGLGDQETQYF.

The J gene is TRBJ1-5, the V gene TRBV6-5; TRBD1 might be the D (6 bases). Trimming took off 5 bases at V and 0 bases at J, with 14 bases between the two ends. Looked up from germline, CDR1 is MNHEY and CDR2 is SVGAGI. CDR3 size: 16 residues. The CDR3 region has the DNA TGTGCCAGCAGTGACGGGACAACCGTTAGCAATCAGCCCCAGCATTTT. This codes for CASSDGTTVSNQPQHF.

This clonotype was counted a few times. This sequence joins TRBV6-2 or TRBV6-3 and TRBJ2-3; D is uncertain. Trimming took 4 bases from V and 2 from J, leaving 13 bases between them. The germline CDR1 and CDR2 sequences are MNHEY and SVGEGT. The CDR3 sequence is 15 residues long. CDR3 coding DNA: TGTGCCAGCAGTTGGTCCCAATCCTTCACAGATACGCAGTATTTT. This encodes CASSWSQSFTDTQYF.

DNA for the CDR3: TGTGCCAGCAGCCAGGGGCGAGTACGGGAGACCCAGTACTTC. This translates into CASSQGRVRETQYF. V is TRBV7-8 and J is TRBJ2-5, with D perhaps TRBD1 (6 bases). Germline V gives CDR1 SGHVS, CDR2 FQNEAQ. This CDR3 is built from 14 residues. Trimming shortened V by 5 bases and J by 5 bases, and 15 bases separated the two germline ends.

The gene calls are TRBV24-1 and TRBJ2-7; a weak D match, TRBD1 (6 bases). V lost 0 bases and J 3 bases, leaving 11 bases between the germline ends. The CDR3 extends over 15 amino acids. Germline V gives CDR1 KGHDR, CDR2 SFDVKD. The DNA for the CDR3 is TGTGCCACCAGTGATTTGGACAGGCCCGGCTACGAGCAGTACTTC. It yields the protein CATSDLDRPGYEQYF.

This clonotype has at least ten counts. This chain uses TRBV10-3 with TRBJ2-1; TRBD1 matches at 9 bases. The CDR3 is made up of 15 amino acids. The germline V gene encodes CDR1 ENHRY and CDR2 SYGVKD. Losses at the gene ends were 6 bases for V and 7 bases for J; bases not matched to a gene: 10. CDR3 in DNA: TGTGCCATCAGCGACCCACAGGGGGCGAATAATGAGCAGTTCTTC. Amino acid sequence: CAISDPQGANNEQFF.

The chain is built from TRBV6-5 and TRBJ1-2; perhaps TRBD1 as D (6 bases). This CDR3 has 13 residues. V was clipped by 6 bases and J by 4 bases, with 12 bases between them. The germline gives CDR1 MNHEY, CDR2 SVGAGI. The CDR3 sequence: CASRTGQFYGYTF. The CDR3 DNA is TGTGCCAGCAGGACTGGACAGTTCTATGGCTACACCTTC.

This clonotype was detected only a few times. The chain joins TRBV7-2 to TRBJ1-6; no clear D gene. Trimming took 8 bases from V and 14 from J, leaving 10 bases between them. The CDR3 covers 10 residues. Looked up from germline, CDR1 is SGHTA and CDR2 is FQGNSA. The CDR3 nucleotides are TGTGCCAGCGGCACCTCGGCCCTCCACTTT. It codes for CASGTSALHF.

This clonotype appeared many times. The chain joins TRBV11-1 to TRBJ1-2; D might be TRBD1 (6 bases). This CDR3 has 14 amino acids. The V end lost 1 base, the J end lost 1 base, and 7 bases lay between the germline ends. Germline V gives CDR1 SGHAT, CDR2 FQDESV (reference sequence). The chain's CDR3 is CASSLEDSNYGYTF. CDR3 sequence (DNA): TGTGCCAGCAGCTTAGAGGACAGTAACTATGGCTACACCTTC.

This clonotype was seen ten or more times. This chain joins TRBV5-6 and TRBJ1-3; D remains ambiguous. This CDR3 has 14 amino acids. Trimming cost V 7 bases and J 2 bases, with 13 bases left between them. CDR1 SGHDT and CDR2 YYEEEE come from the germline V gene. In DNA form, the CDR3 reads TGTGCCAGCCGACTCCGGGGTGCTGGAAACACCATATATTTT. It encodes CASRLRGAGNTIYF.

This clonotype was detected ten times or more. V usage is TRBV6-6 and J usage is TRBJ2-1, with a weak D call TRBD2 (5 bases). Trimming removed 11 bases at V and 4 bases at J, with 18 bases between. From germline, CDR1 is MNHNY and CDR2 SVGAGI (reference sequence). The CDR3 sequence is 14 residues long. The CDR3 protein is CAASSSLVYNEQFF. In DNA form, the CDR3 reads TGTGCCGCCAGCAGTTCACTAGTATACAATGAGCAGTTCTTC.

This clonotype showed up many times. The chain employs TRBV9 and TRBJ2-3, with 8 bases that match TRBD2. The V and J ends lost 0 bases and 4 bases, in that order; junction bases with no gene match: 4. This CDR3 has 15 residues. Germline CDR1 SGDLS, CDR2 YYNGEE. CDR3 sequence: CASSVAGGPSDTQYF. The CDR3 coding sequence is TGTGCCAGCAGCGTAGCGGGGGGGCCATCAGATACGCAGTATTTT.

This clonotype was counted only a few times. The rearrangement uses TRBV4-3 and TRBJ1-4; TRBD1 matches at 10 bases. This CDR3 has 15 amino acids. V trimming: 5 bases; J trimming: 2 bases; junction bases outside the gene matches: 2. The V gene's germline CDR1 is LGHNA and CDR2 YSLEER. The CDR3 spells CASSEDRGTNEKLFF. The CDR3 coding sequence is TGCGCCAGCAGCGAGGACAGGGGGACTAATGAAAAACTGTTTTTT.

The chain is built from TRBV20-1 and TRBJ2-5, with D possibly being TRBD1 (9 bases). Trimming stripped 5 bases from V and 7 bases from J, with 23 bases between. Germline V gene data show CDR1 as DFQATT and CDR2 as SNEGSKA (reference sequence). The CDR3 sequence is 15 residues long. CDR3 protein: CSARTGAAGGGTQYF. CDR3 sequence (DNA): TGCAGTGCTCGGACAGGGGCGGCGGGAGGCGGGACCCAGTACTTC.

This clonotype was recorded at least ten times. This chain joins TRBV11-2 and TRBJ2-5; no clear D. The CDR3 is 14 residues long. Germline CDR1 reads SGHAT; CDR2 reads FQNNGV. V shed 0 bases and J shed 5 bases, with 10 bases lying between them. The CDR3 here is CASSLDVSRETQYF. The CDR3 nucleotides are TGTGCCAGCAGCTTAGATGTGTCAAGGGAGACCCAGTACTTC.

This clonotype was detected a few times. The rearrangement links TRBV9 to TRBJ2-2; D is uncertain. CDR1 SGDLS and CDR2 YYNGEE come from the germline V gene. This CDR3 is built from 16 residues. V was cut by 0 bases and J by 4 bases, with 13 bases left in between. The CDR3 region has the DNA TGTGCCAGCAGCGTAGCCGACCGTCGGGCCACCGGGGAGCTGTTTTTT. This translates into CASSVADRRATGELFF.